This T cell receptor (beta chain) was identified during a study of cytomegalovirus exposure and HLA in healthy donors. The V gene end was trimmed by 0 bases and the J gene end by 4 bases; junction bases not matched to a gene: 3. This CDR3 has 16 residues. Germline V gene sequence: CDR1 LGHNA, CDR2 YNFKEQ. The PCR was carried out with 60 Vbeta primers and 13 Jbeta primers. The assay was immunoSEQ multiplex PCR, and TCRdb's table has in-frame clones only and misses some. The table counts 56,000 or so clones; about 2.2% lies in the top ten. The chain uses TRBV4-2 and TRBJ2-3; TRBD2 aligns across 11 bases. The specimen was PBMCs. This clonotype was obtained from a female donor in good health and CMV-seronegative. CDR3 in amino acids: CASSQEASGRSDTQYF. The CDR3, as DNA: TGTGCCAGCAGCCAAGAGGCTAGCGGGAGGTCAGATACGCAGTATTTT.